The 15 T cell receptor beta chains given below trace back to one sample, sequenced in a study of identical twins. From the 5' RACE reads, TCRdb called clonotypes with MiXCR, one entry per CDR3 protein. This table has approximately 590,000 distinct CDR3 sequences, roughly 9.9% appearing once. The data were also submitted as part of a second study, on yellow fever vaccine responses in identical twins.

Sequencing was carried out using PBMCs. All receptors derive from a woman under 30 in good health.

This clonotype was observed many times. The gene calls are TRBV15 and TRBJ1-5, with a possible D match to TRBD1 (5 bases). This CDR3 spans 14 amino acids. V lost 5 bases and J lost 5, with 13 bases in between. Germline loops: CDR1 LNHNV, CDR2 YYDKDF (reference sequence). CDR3 in DNA: TGTGCCACCAGCCGCCGGGGCCCGTATCAGCCCCAGCATTTT. Its translation: CATSRRGPYQPQHF.

This clonotype was picked up many times. This chain joins TRBV12-3 or TRBV12-4 and TRBJ2-1; TRBD1 is a possible D gene (5 bases). The CDR3 covers 14 residues. With 1 base removed from V and 6 bases from J, the gap between germline ends came to 10 bases. CDR3 sequence (DNA): TGTGCCAGCAGTTTAGATGTCAGGGCCAATGAGCAGTTCTTC. Translated, it gives CASSLDVRANEQFF.

This clonotype was counted at least ten times. This sequence joins TRBV4-1 and TRBJ2-2, with D perhaps matching TRBD2 (5 bases). Germline-derived CDR1 and CDR2 are MGHRA and YSYEKL. The germline V and J ends were trimmed by 3 bases and 0 bases, with 14 bases remaining between them. The CDR3 extends over 17 amino acids. CDR3 residues: CASSHRTAATNTGELFF. The CDR3 DNA reads as TGCGCCAGCAGCCATCGGACTGCGGCTACGAACACCGGGGAGCTGTTTTTT.

This clonotype was detected only a few times. The CDR3: CSASVGRGDYEQYF. As DNA, the CDR3 is TGCAGTGCTAGCGTCGGTAGAGGGGATTACGAGCAGTACTTC. The chain is built from TRBV20-1 and TRBJ2-7; D possibly matches TRBD1 or TRBD2 (5 bases each). The ends were cut back, 3 bases at V and 4 bases at J, with 16 bases in the middle. This CDR3 is built from 14 residues. The germline V gene encodes CDR1 DFQATT and CDR2 SNEGSKA (reference sequence).

The chain is built from TRBV20-1 and TRBJ2-1, with 10 nucleotides matching TRBD2. V trimming: 4 bases; J trimming: 1 base; junction bases outside the gene matches: 16. The CDR3 totals 19 residues. Germline V gene sequence: CDR1 DFQATT, CDR2 SNEGSKA (reference sequence). The CDR3 loop reads CSANTLAGDPLRSYNEQFF. CDR3 coding DNA: TGCAGTGCTAACACCCTAGCGGGAGACCCCCTAAGGTCCTACAATGAGCAGTTCTTC.

This clonotype came up a few times. This chain connects TRBV5-1 to TRBJ2-1, with 7 bases fitting TRBD1. With 4 bases clipped from V and 12 bases from J, the junction kept 7 bases outside the gene matches. This CDR3 spans 12 amino acids. The germline gives CDR1 SGHRS, CDR2 YFSETQ. CDR3 loop: CASSGNRGGQFF. The CDR3 DNA reads as TGCGCCAGCAGCGGCAACAGGGGTGGGCAGTTCTTC. The variable domain in full, completed from reference TRBV5-1 and TRBJ2-1, reads KAGVTQTPRYLIKTRGQQVTLSCSPISGHRSVSWYQQTPGQGLQFLFEYFSETQRNKGNFPGRFSGRQFSNSRSEMNVSTLELGDSALYLCASSGNRGGQFFGPGTRLTVL.

This clonotype occurred a few times. V and J are TRBV15 and TRBJ2-4, with 9 bases aligning to TRBD2. This CDR3 contains 13 residues. With 2 bases clipped from V and 13 bases from J, the junction kept 6 bases outside the gene matches. The germline V gene encodes CDR1 LNHNV and CDR2 YYDKDF (reference sequence). CDR3 sequence reads: CATSRKGLAVQYF. The CDR3, as DNA: TGTGCCACCAGCAGAAAGGGACTAGCAGTACAGTACTTC.

This clonotype showed up just a few times. The CDR3 region is CASSGDFERDEGDSESGANVLTF. Here the CDR3 DNA reads TGCGCCAGCAGCGGCGATTTTGAACGGGACGAGGGTGATTCCGAATCTGGGGCCAACGTCCTGACTTTC. V and J are TRBV4-3 and TRBJ2-6; D tentatively reads TRBD1 or TRBD2 (5 bases each). Per germline, CDR1 LGHNA and CDR2 YSLEER. This CDR3 spans 23 amino acids. Trimming shortened V by 5 bases and J by 1 base, and 33 bases separated the two germline ends.

Only a few counts were recorded for this clonotype. The genes are TRBV12-3 or TRBV12-4 and TRBJ2-5; the D gene is possibly TRBD1 (5 bases). The length of the CDR3 is 13 residues. V was pared by 6 bases and J by 5 bases, with 13 bases between. The CDR3 DNA sequence: TGTGCCAGCAGGCCAGGGTCTTGGGAGACCCAGTACTTC. It is translated as CASRPGSWETQYF.

This clonotype was counted a few times. The chain has TRBV12-3 or TRBV12-4 and TRBJ2-7; D is perhaps TRBD1 or TRBD2 (5 bases each). CDR3 length: 18 residues. V lost 2 bases and J lost 0, with 20 bases in between. CDR3 amino acids: CASSLPGLGLNSSYEQYF. The CDR3 DNA reads TGTGCCAGCAGTTTACCGGGATTGGGGCTAAATAGCTCCTACGAGCAGTACTTC.

J is TRBJ2-7 and V is TRBV5-1; weak D call: TRBD2 (6 bases). CDR1 SGHRS and CDR2 YFSETQ come from the germline V gene. The V end was cut by 3 bases, the J end by 3 bases, with 25 bases between. The CDR3 has 18 amino acids. CDR3 nucleotide sequence: TGCGCCAGCAGCTCGACCGGGCCAACCGGGAGTACGGGCTACGAGCAGTACTTC. The encoded protein is CASSSTGPTGSTGYEQYF.

This clonotype was observed a few times. The V and J genes are TRBV20-1 and TRBJ2-7; 7 nucleotides match TRBD1. The V gene end was trimmed by 0 bases and the J gene end by 3 bases; junction bases not matched to a gene: 5. The CDR3 covers 14 residues. The germline CDR1 and CDR2 sequences are DFQATT and SNEGSKA (reference sequence). CDR3 protein: CSARDRDSNYEQYF. The CDR3 DNA is TGCAGTGCTAGAGACCGGGACAGCAACTACGAGCAGTACTTC.

The table lists this clonotype with a few counts. The V and J genes are TRBV4-1 and TRBJ2-5; D remains ambiguous. V dropped 8 bases and J dropped 2 bases, with 9 bases sitting between them. CDR3 length: 12 residues. The germline V gene encodes CDR1 MGHRA and CDR2 YSYEKL. In nucleotides, the CDR3 is TGCGCCAGCTCTCACATACAAGAGACCCAGTACTTC. Translation gives CASSHIQETQYF.

This clonotype was seen ten or more times. This chain joins TRBV12-3 or TRBV12-4 and TRBJ1-5, with D unclear. This CDR3 region has 14 residues. The V end lost 1 base, the J end lost 4 bases, and 8 bases lay between the germline ends. The CDR3 here is CASSLDGSNQPQHF. CDR3 DNA: TGTGCCAGCAGTTTAGACGGGTCGAATCAGCCCCAGCATTTT.

V and J are TRBV27 and TRBJ2-7; TRBD1 matches at 10 bases. Germline V gene sequence: CDR1 MNHEY, CDR2 SMNVEV (reference sequence). V gave up 6 bases and J gave up 4 bases; unmatched junction bases: 6. This CDR3 is 14 amino acids long. CDR3 nucleotides: TGTGCCAGCAGACTGACAGGGGGCGCGTACGAGCAGTACTTC. Its protein product is CASRLTGGAYEQYF.